This entry is about one TCR beta chain. Its target is not known. Clones were read by immunoSEQ multiplex PCR, and TCRdb kept only the in-frame ones, dropping some. Among about 2 million clones listed, around 95% were seen once. The data derive from a study of shared clonotypes between healthy human individuals. Whole-study results and caveats: Naive subsets generally had larger estimated richness than memory subsets.

The CDR3 has 11 amino acids. Trimming pared 0 bases from V and 9 bases from J, leaving 6 bases between. Germline V gene lookup returns CDR1 SGHRS and CDR2 YFSETQ. The chain joins TRBV5-1 to TRBJ1-1; D unresolved. Sequences were obtained from naive CD4+ T cells sorted from blood. As to subset: CD45RA+ positively selected. The source is a man younger than 35 in good health. The CDR3 DNA reads as TGCGCCAGCAGCTTGGGGGTGAAAGCTTTCTTT. It translates to CASSLGVKAFF.